This entry concerns a single T cell receptor (beta chain). Its antigen is unknown. This sample was taken from a study of cytomegalovirus exposure and HLA in healthy donors. General study findings and limits: Cytomegalovirus-associated status was assigned to 150 to 200 TCR beta chains. The HLA-A and HLA-B alleles of most subjects were reportedly predicted accurately from TCR beta sequences. The classifier, whose performance was assessed in both the original and validation cohorts, reportedly diagnosed cytomegalovirus status with high specificity and sensitivity. Across all donors, roughly uniform sequencing depth was an assumption of the presence/absence analyses.

A multiplex PCR was run with 60 Vbeta primers and 13 Jbeta primers. The protocol was immunoSEQ multiplex PCR, while the TCRdb copy is restricted to in-frame clones and leaves out a portion. The profile shows some 150,000 clones, over 60% of them singletons. The germline V gene has CDR1 MNHNS and CDR2 SASEGT. This CDR3 region has 15 residues. Trimming took 6 bases from V and 3 from J; bases not matched to a gene: 5. Sequenced: PBMCs. The genes are TRBV6-1 and TRBJ2-2, with 9 bases identical to TRBD1. This receptor was obtained from a male donor in good health and CMV-seronegative. Written as DNA, the CDR3 is TGTGCCAGCAGGGGACAGGGCCGTGACACCGGGGAGCTGTTTTTT. This gives the protein CASRGQGRDTGELFF.